This TCR beta chain was identified in a study of shared clonotypes between healthy human individuals. The germline gives CDR1 MRHNA, CDR2 SNTAGT. The CDR3 is 13 residues long. The V and J ends lost 6 bases and 5 bases respectively, with 14 bases between them. Repertoires were generated with immunoSEQ multiplex PCR, while TCRdb's copy carries only in-frame clones and drops some. In the table there are around 1 million clones, 76% of which are singletons. The sequence was obtained from a man aged 18 to 35 in good health. The V gene is TRBV6-4, the J gene TRBJ2-7; D might be TRBD1 (6 bases). Material: memory CD4+ T cells sorted from blood. Subset: CD45RA-negative fraction. CDR3 loop: CASRPHREDEQYF. CDR3 in DNA: TGTGCCAGCAGACCCCACAGGGAAGACGAGCAGTACTTC.